The present T cell receptor (beta chain) was sequenced within a study of cytomegalovirus exposure and HLA in healthy donors. There are 15 residues in the CDR3. V dropped 1 base and J dropped 6 bases, with 10 bases sitting between them. Germline V gene sequence: CDR1 LGHNA, CDR2 YSLEER. The method was immunoSEQ multiplex PCR; TCRdb's version includes in-frame clones alone and lacks a portion of them. The sample carries 150,000 to 200,000 clones, 95% to 96% recorded once. This sequence joins TRBV4-3 and TRBJ1-6; the D gene is possibly TRBD1 (6 bases). The sequence was obtained from a woman aged 18-29 years in good health and CMV-seronegative. The sample consisted of PBMCs. The CDR3 here is CASSQVGAGNSPLHF. The DNA for the CDR3 is TGCGCCAGCAGCCAAGTGGGGGCTGGTAATTCACCCCTCCACTTT.